This TCR beta chain was obtained from a study of CD4+ T cells in melanoma. CDR1 is SGHAT, CDR2 FQNNGV, per germline. Trimming stripped 0 bases from V and 6 bases from J, with 4 bases between. The CDR3 has 12 amino acids. The assay was immunoSEQ multiplex PCR, and TCRdb's table has in-frame clones only and misses some. The data contain about 10,000 clones, 50% to 75% of them seen just once; the ten biggest clones take up approximately 13%. Study-level results: CD8+ T cell, macrophage and B cell function reportedly correlated with neoantigen-specific CD4+ T cells. Reportedly, melanoma neoantigen-specific CD4+ T cells showed varied differentiation states.

This clone has just one count. The antigen is unknown. The chain uses TRBV11-2 and TRBJ2-3; D is ambiguous. The specimen was cells from a culture (not recorded whether cultured in vitro). The sequence was obtained from a human donor with melanoma. CDR3 DNA: TGTGCCAGCAGCTTAGAAGGTGATACGCAGTATTTT. It is translated as CASSLEGDTQYF.